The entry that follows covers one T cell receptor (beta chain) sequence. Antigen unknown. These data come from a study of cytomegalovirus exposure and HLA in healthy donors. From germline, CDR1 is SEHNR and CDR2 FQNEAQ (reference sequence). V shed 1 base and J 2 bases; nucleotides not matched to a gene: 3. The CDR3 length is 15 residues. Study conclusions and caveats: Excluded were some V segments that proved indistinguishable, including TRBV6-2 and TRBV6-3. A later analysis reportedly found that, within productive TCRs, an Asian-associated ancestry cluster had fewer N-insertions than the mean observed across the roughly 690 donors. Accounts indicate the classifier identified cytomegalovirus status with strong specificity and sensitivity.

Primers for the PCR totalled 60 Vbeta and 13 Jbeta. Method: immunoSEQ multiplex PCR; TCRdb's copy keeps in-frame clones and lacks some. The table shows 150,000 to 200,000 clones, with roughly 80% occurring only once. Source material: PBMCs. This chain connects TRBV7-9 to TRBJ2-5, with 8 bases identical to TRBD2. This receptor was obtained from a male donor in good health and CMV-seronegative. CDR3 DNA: TGTGCCAGCAGCTTAGTTAGCGGGGCTCAAGAGACCCAGTACTTC. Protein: CASSLVSGAQETQYF.